This is a list of T cell receptor beta chains from one sample in a study of T cells in tuberculosis. The table came from immunoSEQ multiplex PCR; TCRdb's copy has only in-frame clones and leaves some out. The sample lists around 23,000 clones; around 82% were seen once. The sample consisted of PBMCs, taken at tuberculosis diagnosis. Receptors were obtained from an adult with tuberculosis. Both conserved end residues are part of each CDR3. The D gene is left open where the match is weak. Some rows mark clone size as missing; the rest say once, few, many or name a class of expanded clone.

CDR3: CASSFGVRAEAFF
DNA: TGTGCCAGCAGCTTTGGAGTCAGGGCTGAAGCTTTCTTT
V: TRBV5-4
J: TRBJ1-1
size: .
D: .

CDR3: CASSVYDRDRGLGNTIYF
DNA: TGTGCCAGCAGCGTCTACGACCGGGACAGGGGGCTCGGAAACACCATATATTTT
V: TRBV5-6
J: TRBJ1-3
size: .
D: TRBD1

CDR3: CASSDTQGSEKLFF
DNA: TGTGCCAGCAGTGATACCCAGGGAAGTGAAAAACTGTTTTTT
V: TRBV6-1
J: TRBJ1-4
size: .
D: .

CDR3: CASSNRELNTEAFF
DNA: TGCGCCAGCAGTAACAGGGAACTGAACACTGAAGCTTTCTTT
V: TRBV5-1
J: TRBJ1-1
size: .
D: .

CDR3: CASSQESGETQYF
DNA: TGTGCCAGCAGCCAAGAATCCGGGGAGACCCAGTACTTC
V: TRBV4-2
J: TRBJ2-5
size: few
D: .

CDR3: CASSIRGNTYEQYF
DNA: TGTGCCAGTAGTATAAGGGGCAACACCTACGAGCAGTACTTC
V: TRBV19
J: TRBJ2-7
size: few
D: .

CDR3: CASSFGTSGRILNEQFF
DNA: TGCGCCAGCAGCTTCGGGACTAGCGGGAGGATCTTGAATGAGCAGTTCTTC
V: TRBV5-1
J: TRBJ2-1
size: .
D: TRBD2

CDR3: CASSVQGAAEAFF
DNA: TGTGCCAGCAGCGTACAGGGGGCCGCTGAAGCTTTCTTT
V: TRBV9
J: TRBJ1-1
size: .
D: TRBD1

CDR3: CASSPTRGTQYF
DNA: TGTGCCAGCAGTCCGACCCGAGGGACCCAGTACTTC
V: TRBV27
J: TRBJ2-5
size: .
D: .

CDR3: CASSILAANTGELFF
DNA: TGTGCCAGTAGTATTCTAGCGGCGAACACCGGGGAGCTGTTTTTT
V: TRBV19
J: TRBJ2-2
size: .
D: TRBD2

CDR3: CASSSNPPPLRWTLDTQYF
DNA: TGTGCCAGCAGTTCCAACCCGCCCCCACTAAGGTGGACTCTAGATACGCAGTATTTT
V: TRBV27
J: TRBJ2-3
size: .
D: .

CDR3: CASSEPGQLKTGELFF
DNA: TGTGCCAGCAGTGAACCGGGACAGCTAAAGACCGGGGAGCTGTTTTTT
V: TRBV28
J: TRBJ2-2
size: .
D: TRBD1

CDR3: CSVENPMNTEAFF
DNA: TGCAGCGTTGAAAACCCTATGAACACTGAAGCTTTCTTT
V: TRBV29-1
J: TRBJ1-1
size: .
D: .

CDR3: CSAPTRFEQYF
DNA: TGCAGTGCCCCGACACGTTTCGAGCAGTACTTC
V: TRBV20-1
J: TRBJ2-7
size: once
D: .

CDR3: CASSRTRGLQETQYF
DNA: TGTGCCAGCAGTCGGACTAGAGGGCTGCAAGAGACCCAGTACTTC
V: TRBV2
J: TRBJ2-5
size: .
D: TRBD2

CDR3: CASSVVAGGTGELFF
DNA: TGTGCCAGCAGCGTAGTGGCGGGAGGGACCGGGGAGCTGTTTTTT
V: TRBV9
J: TRBJ2-2
size: once
D: TRBD2

CDR3: CASKTSGTDTQYF
DNA: TGTGCCAGCAAGACTAGCGGCACAGATACGCAGTATTTT
V: TRBV27
J: TRBJ2-3
size: .
D: TRBD2

CDR3: CSVIERVGGFF
DNA: TGCAGTGTGATCGAGAGGGTCGGAGGTTTCTTT
V: TRBV20-1
J: TRBJ1-1
size: few
D: .

CDR3: CASIEDRARAEAFF
DNA: TGCGCCAGCATCGAGGACAGGGCCAGGGCTGAAGCTTTCTTT
V: TRBV10-2
J: TRBJ1-1
size: .
D: TRBD1

CDR3: CASSWAANTGELFF
DNA: TGTGCCAGCAGCTGGGCAGCGAACACCGGGGAGCTGTTTTTT
V: TRBV11-3
J: TRBJ2-2
size: .
D: .

CDR3: CASSVQSGSSYEQYF
DNA: TGTGCCAGCAGCGTACAGAGCGGGAGCTCCTACGAGCAGTACTTC
V: TRBV9
J: TRBJ2-7
size: .
D: TRBD2

CDR3: CASSITRMNTEAFF
DNA: TGTGCCAGTAGTATAACCAGGATGAACACTGAAGCTTTCTTT
V: TRBV19
J: TRBJ1-1
size: .
D: .

CDR3: CASSPQAGDTGELFF
DNA: TGTGCCAGCTCACCCCAAGCGGGAGACACCGGGGAGCTGTTTTTT
V: TRBV18
J: TRBJ2-2
size: .
D: TRBD2

CDR3: CASSFGLGEVADTQYF
DNA: TGTGCCAGCAGCTTCGGACTAGGGGAGGTGGCAGATACGCAGTATTTT
V: TRBV11-2
J: TRBJ2-3
size: .
D: TRBD2

CDR3: CASSQLAAGEQYF
DNA: TGTGCCAGCAGCCAACTAGCGGCGGGGGAGCAGTACTTC
V: TRBV4-2
J: TRBJ2-7
size: .
D: TRBD2

CDR3: CATRVGGVSYEQYF
DNA: TGTGCCACCAGAGTAGGGGGAGTCTCCTACGAGCAGTACTTC
V: TRBV15
J: TRBJ2-7
size: .
D: .

CDR3: CASKGVSTEAFF
DNA: TGTGCCAGCAAAGGGGTTAGCACTGAAGCTTTCTTT
V: TRBV6-1
J: TRBJ1-1
size: .
D: .

CDR3: CAWGQGDQETQYF
DNA: TGTGCCTGGGGACAGGGGGACCAAGAGACCCAGTACTTC
V: TRBV30
J: TRBJ2-5
size: .
D: TRBD1

CDR3: CASRNRGLTSEQYF
DNA: TGTGCCAGCAGGAACAGGGGTTTGACGTCCGAGCAGTACTTC
V: TRBV28
J: TRBJ2-7
size: .
D: TRBD1

CDR3: CASSPNLVAGELFF
DNA: TGTGCCAGCAGTCCAAATCTCGTAGCCGGGGAGCTGTTTTTT
V: TRBV6-1
J: TRBJ2-2
size: .
D: .

CDR3: CASSPRGLYEQYF
DNA: TGTGCCAGCAGTCCCCGCGGGCTTTACGAGCAGTACTTC
V: TRBV2
J: TRBJ2-7
size: once
D: .

CDR3: CASNYRGGNTEAFF
DNA: TGTGCCAGCAACTACCGGGGAGGGAACACTGAAGCTTTCTTT
V: TRBV6-5
J: TRBJ1-1
size: .
D: .

CDR3: CASSMQGYEQYF
DNA: TGTGCCAGTAGTATGCAGGGGTACGAGCAGTACTTC
V: TRBV19
J: TRBJ2-7
size: .
D: .

CDR3: CASSLRGGIYSYEQYF
DNA: TGTGCCAGCAGTTTACGGGGGGGCATCTACTCCTACGAGCAGTACTTC
V: TRBV27
J: TRBJ2-7
size: .
D: TRBD2

CDR3: CASSFDRGSHGYTF
DNA: TGCGCCAGCAGCTTCGACAGGGGGAGCCATGGCTACACCTTC
V: TRBV5-1
J: TRBJ1-2
size: once
D: TRBD1

CDR3: CASSQTGTGGTIQYF
DNA: TGTGCCAGCAGCCAAACCGGGACAGGGGGCACCATCCAGTACTTC
V: TRBV4-2
J: TRBJ2-4
size: once
D: TRBD1

CDR3: CASSSQTTALVSYEQYF
DNA: TGTGCCAGCAGCTCCCAAACGACTGCACTGGTATCCTACGAGCAGTACTTC
V: TRBV11-2
J: TRBJ2-7
size: .
D: .